Below, 6 T cell receptor beta chains from the same sample are listed, as sequenced in a study of patients and donors after allogeneic stem cell transplantation. A single record per CDR3 protein comes from TCRdb applying MiXCR to the RT-PCR reads. This sample has under 200,000 distinct CDR3 sequences, with 30% found just once. The sample taken for sequencing was blood, either unsorted or a sorted T cell fraction (not recorded which). The source is a human donor who was either an allogeneic HSCT recipient or a stem cell or donor lymphocyte infusion donor (not recorded which). It is not recorded whose cells these are; they may come from a transplant donor.

The chain carries TRBV7-6 and TRBJ2-7; D ambiguous. CDR1 and CDR2 (germline): SGHVS, FNYEAQ. Trimming shortened V by 1 base and J by 2 bases, and 6 bases separated the two germline ends. There are 13 residues in the CDR3. The CDR3: CASSLDDTYEQYF. DNA of the CDR3: TGTGCCAGCAGCTTAGATGACACCTACGAGCAGTACTTC. Full variable domain (outside the CDR3, taken from reference TRBV7-6 and TRBJ2-7): GAGVSQSPRYKVTKRGQDVALRCDPISGHVSLYWYRQALGQGPEFLTYFNYEAQQDKSGLPNDRFSAERPEGSISTLTIQRTEQRDSAMYRCASSLDDTYEQYFGPGTRLTVT.

This clonotype was counted once. The chain couples TRBV10-3 to TRBJ1-2; possibly TRBD1 for D (5 bases). Looked up from germline, CDR1 is ENHRY and CDR2 is SYGVKD. Trimming took off 10 bases at V and 5 bases at J, with 11 bases between the two ends. This CDR3 is built from 11 residues. DNA of the CDR3: TGTGCCAACAGGAATTTTTATGGCTACACCTTC. Its translation is CANRNFYGYTF.

The chain joins TRBV18 to TRBJ2-6, with 8 bases matching TRBD1. The CDR3 covers 16 residues. The V and J ends lost 6 bases and 2 bases, in that order; junction bases with no gene match: 6. Germline V CDR1 and CDR2: KGHSH, LQKENI. Here the CDR3 DNA reads TGTGCCAGCTCCCGCGACAGGGGACCTGGGGCCAACGTCCTGACTTTC. Translating gives CASSRDRGPGANVLTF.

The CDR3 spells CASSLAGGTSTDTQYF. The DNA of the CDR3 is TGCGCCAGCAGCTTGGCTGGCGGAACTAGCACAGATACGCAGTATTTT. This chain joins TRBV5-1 and TRBJ2-3; D ambiguous. Germline V lookup: CDR1 SGHRS, CDR2 YFSETQ. Trimming took 0 bases from V and 0 from J, leaving 11 bases between them. The CDR3 consists of 16 residues.

The rearrangement uses TRBV20-1 and TRBJ2-1; 8 positions agree with TRBD1. The CDR3 is 14 amino acids. The J segment lost 9 bases and the V segment lost 3 bases, leaving 10 bases of the junction unmatched. Germline loops: CDR1 DFQATT, CDR2 SNEGSKA (reference sequence). DNA for the CDR3: TGCAGTGCTAGTAGATTGGACAGGGCGGGTGAGCAGTTCTTC. Its translation is CSASRLDRAGEQFF.

The chain combines TRBV27 with TRBJ2-1; D gene uncertain. The CDR3 is 13 residues long. The V gene lost 10 bases and the J gene lost 4 bases, with 14 bases spanning the gap. Germline CDR1 MNHEY, CDR2 SMNVEV (reference sequence). The CDR3 protein is CATRINPYNEQFF. In nucleotides, the CDR3 is TGTGCCACGAGAATCAACCCTTACAATGAGCAGTTCTTC.